Listed below are T cell receptor beta chains from one sample, sequenced in a study of T cell responses to AZD1222 COVID-19 vaccine. The method was immunoSEQ multiplex PCR; TCRdb's version includes in-frame clones alone and lacks a portion of them. The sample lists 72,000 or so clones, roughly 90% occurring once. This sample comprised peripheral blood, obtained on day 0 of AZD1222 vaccination. These receptors originate from an adult in good health. CDR3s include the opening cysteine and the closing phenylalanine or tryptophan. A D gene is named only where the DNA matches it firmly. The size of a clone is reported for some rows only, either as once, few or many, or as a class for expanded clones.

clone_size j_call d_call v_call cdr3_length cdr3_aa cdr3_nt
. TRBJ1-6 . TRBV7-3 16 CASSLTGGSYNSPLHF TGTGCCAGCAGCTTAACAGGGGGCTCCTATAATTCACCCCTCCACTTT
. TRBJ2-1 TRBD2 TRBV6-6 15 CASRRTSGSVDEQFF TGTGCCAGCAGAAGGACTAGCGGGAGTGTGGATGAGCAGTTCTTC
. TRBJ2-1 . TRBV9 15 CASSVWGMGYNEQFF TGTGCCAGCAGCGTTTGGGGAATGGGGTACAATGAGCAGTTCTTC
. TRBJ1-1 . TRBV6-2/TRBV6-3 14 CASSPSQGYTEAFF TGTGCCAGCAGTCCCTCCCAGGGGTACACTGAAGCTTTCTTT
. TRBJ2-2 TRBD2 TRBV11-3 18 CASSLDRWLAGNTGELFF TGTGCCAGCAGCTTAGATCGTTGGCTAGCGGGCAACACCGGGGAGCTGTTTTTT
. TRBJ1-1 . TRBV19 13 CASTYDRNTEAFF TGTGCCAGTACCTACGACAGGAACACTGAAGCTTTCTTT
. TRBJ2-7 . TRBV28 12 CASSLQGYEQYF TGTGCCAGCAGTTTGCAGGGCTACGAGCAGTACTTC
. TRBJ1-6 . TRBV30 13 CAWGDIGNSPLHF TGTGCCTGGGGGGACATTGGGAATTCACCCCTCCACTTT
. TRBJ2-1 TRBD2 TRBV29-1 14 CSVLSGTNHNEQFF TGCAGCGTTCTTAGCGGGACAAACCACAATGAGCAGTTCTTC
. TRBJ2-7 TRBD2 TRBV7-8 16 CASSLGLADDSYEQYF TGTGCCAGCAGCTTAGGACTAGCGGATGACTCTTACGAGCAGTACTTC
. TRBJ2-1 . TRBV4-3 13 CASSQGLNNEQFF TGCGCCAGCAGCCAAGGACTAAACAATGAGCAGTTCTTC
few TRBJ1-6 . TRBV19 14 CASSGPGGNSPLHF TGTGCCAGTAGTGGCCCGGGAGGGAATTCACCCCTCCACTTT
. TRBJ1-1 . TRBV2 14 CASSPVGVWAEAFF TGTGCCAGCAGTCCTGTCGGGGTTTGGGCTGAAGCTTTCTTT
. TRBJ2-5 TRBD1 TRBV9 15 CASSVATGPQETQYF TGTGCCAGCAGCGTAGCGACAGGGCCGCAAGAGACCCAGTACTTC
. TRBJ2-1 TRBD1 TRBV19 13 CASSRGQGDEQFF TGTGCCAGTAGTAGGGGACAGGGGGATGAGCAGTTCTTC
. TRBJ1-1 . TRBV6-5 14 CASLESGRNTEAFF TGTGCCAGCCTGGAGTCTGGGAGGAACACTGAAGCTTTCTTT
. TRBJ1-4 . TRBV7-9 13 CASSPRTNEKLFF TGTGCCAGCAGCCCGAGGACTAATGAAAAACTGTTTTTT
. TRBJ2-7 TRBD2 TRBV5-1 16 CASRRIPGLAEYEQYF TGCGCCAGCAGGCGGATACCTGGCCTAGCGGAATACGAGCAGTACTTC
. TRBJ2-3 TRBD2 TRBV7-2 15 CASSPLAGGENTQYF TGTGCCAGCAGCCCACTAGCGGGAGGGGAGAATACGCAGTATTTT
. TRBJ1-1 . TRBV7-9 15 CASSLGQGLNTEAFF TGTGCCAGCAGCTTAGGGCAGGGTTTGAACACTGAAGCTTTCTTT
once TRBJ1-1 TRBD1 TRBV23-1 15 CASSPRTGLSTEAFF TGCGCCAGCAGTCCCCGGACAGGATTGAGCACTGAAGCTTTCTTT
. TRBJ2-3 TRBD2 TRBV7-3 17 CASSLRGLAGDTDTQYF TGTGCCAGCAGCTTAAGGGGACTAGCGGGGGACACAGATACGCAGTATTTT
few TRBJ2-2 TRBD2 TRBV5-4 15 CASRSGRRDTGELFF TGTGCCAGCAGAAGCGGGAGGCGGGACACCGGGGAGCTGTTTTTT
. TRBJ2-2 TRBD2 TRBV7-3 20 CASSPGTSGINSVNTGELFF TGTGCCAGCAGTCCCGGGACTAGCGGGATAAATAGCGTGAACACCGGGGAGCTGTTTTTT